The sequence of this TCR beta chain was determined in a study of blood T cell repertoires in COVID-19. Participant-reported clinical history was the basis for cohort assignment. Clones were read by immunoSEQ multiplex PCR, and TCRdb kept only the in-frame ones, dropping some. The sample records some 150,000 clones, roughly 89% being singletons. The sequence was collected from a woman aged 50 to 60 who had been exposed to COVID-19. Sequences were obtained from PBMCs or T cells enriched from blood (not recorded which).

CDR3 region: CASSLVSSGANVLTF. CDR3 nucleotides: TGTGCCAGCAGTCTAGTCTCCTCTGGGGCCAACGTCCTGACTTTC. This rearrangement joins TRBV7-9 to TRBJ2-6; no firm D call. V dropped 6 bases and J dropped 0 bases, with 9 bases sitting between them. CDR1 is SEHNR and CDR2 is FQNEAQ in the germline V gene (reference sequence). The CDR3 runs 15 residues.